Below, one T cell receptor (beta chain) is given with its context. There are 12 residues in the CDR3. CDR1 and CDR2 (germline): SGDLS, YYNGEE. Trimming pared 4 bases from V and 7 bases from J, leaving 9 bases between. The data derive from a study of blood T cell repertoires in COVID-19. Study in general: Both acute and convalescent COVID-19 samples were obtained from the United States, Italy and Spain.

As processed by the authors: Using reference gene primer amplification, nucleated cell counts were estimated. Profiled with immunoSEQ multiplex PCR; TCRdb holds only in-frame clones, not every one. For V, J and clone size, that table is used; D and trimming come from the DNA. The table includes 120,000 or so clones, about 86% detected once. The sequence was collected from a woman aged 45 to 65 with acute or convalescent COVID-19. The sample comprised peripheral blood. The genes are TRBV9 and TRBJ2-1, with a tentative D call TRBD2 (6 bases). CDR3 bases: TGTGCCAGCAGCCGACTAGGTAATGAGCAGTTCTTC. This sequence encodes CASSRLGNEQFF.